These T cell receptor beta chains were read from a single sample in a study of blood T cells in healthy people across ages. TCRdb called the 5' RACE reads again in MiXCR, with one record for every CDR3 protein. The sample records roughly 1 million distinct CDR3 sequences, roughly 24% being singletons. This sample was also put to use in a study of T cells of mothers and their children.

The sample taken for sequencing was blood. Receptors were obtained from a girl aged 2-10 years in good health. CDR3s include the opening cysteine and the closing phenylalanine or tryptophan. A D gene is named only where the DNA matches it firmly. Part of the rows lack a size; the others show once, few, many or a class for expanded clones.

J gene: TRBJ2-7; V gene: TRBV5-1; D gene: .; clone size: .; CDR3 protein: CASRPGFSYEQYF; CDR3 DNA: TGCGCCAGCAGACCGGGGTTCTCCTACGAGCAGTACTTC
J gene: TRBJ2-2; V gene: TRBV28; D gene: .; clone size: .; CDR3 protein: CASSSPDESGELFF; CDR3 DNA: TGTGCCAGCAGTTCTCCGGACGAGTCCGGGGAGCTGTTTTTT
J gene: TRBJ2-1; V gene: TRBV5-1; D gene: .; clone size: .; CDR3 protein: CASSSSGTEQFF; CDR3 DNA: TGCGCCAGCAGCTCTTCAGGGACCGAGCAGTTCTTC
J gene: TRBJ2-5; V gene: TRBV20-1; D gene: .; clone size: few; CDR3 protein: CSARDVGGPQETQYF; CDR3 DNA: TGCAGTGCTAGAGATGTCGGAGGACCCCAAGAGACCCAGTACTTC
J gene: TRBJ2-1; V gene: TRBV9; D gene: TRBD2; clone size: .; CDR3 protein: CASVAGEYGYNEQFF; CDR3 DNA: TGTGCCAGCGTAGCGGGGGAGTATGGGTACAATGAGCAGTTCTTC
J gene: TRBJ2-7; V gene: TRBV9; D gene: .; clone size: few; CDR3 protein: CASSVATGGENEQYF; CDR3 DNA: TGTGCCAGCAGCGTAGCTACGGGCGGGGAGAACGAGCAGTACTTC
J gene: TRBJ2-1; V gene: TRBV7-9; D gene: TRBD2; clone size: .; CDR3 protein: CASSLAGGLASYNEQFF; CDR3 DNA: TGTGCCAGCAGCTTAGCGGGAGGACTAGCGAGTTACAATGAGCAGTTCTTC
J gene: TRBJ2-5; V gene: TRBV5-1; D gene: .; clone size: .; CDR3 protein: CASSLGQLRTQYF; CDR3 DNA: TGCGCCAGCAGCTTGGGACAGCTTCGGACCCAGTACTTC
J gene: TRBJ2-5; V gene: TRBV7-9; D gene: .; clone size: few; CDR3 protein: CASSLLLEYQETQYF; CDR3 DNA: TGTGCCAGCAGCCTTCTCCTAGAGTACCAAGAGACCCAGTACTTC
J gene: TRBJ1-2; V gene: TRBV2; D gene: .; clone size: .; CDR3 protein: CASSSTTISNYGYTF; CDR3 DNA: TGTGCCAGCAGTTCGACGACGATATCGAACTATGGCTACACCTTC
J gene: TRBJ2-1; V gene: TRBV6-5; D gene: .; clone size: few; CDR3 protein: CASSYPTGGGEQFF; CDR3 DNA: TGTGCCAGCAGTTACCCTACTGGCGGGGGCGAGCAGTTCTTC
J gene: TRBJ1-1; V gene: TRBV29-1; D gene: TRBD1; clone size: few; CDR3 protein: CSVIQGGTEAFF; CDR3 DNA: TGCAGCGTCATACAGGGGGGGACTGAAGCTTTCTTT
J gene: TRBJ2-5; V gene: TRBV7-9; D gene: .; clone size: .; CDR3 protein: CASTAGGEETQYF; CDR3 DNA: TGTGCCAGCACCGCCGGAGGGGAAGAGACCCAGTACTTC
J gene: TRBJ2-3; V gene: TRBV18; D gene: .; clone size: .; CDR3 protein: CASSGTISTDTQYF; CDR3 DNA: TGTGCCAGCTCCGGAACAATTAGCACAGATACGCAGTATTTT
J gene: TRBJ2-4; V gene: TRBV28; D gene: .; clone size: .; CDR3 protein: CASSPSGQHKNIQYF; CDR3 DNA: TGTGCCAGCAGCCCATCTGGGCAGCACAAAAACATTCAGTACTTC
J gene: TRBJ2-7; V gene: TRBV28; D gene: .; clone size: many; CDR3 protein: CASSLAVTYEQYF; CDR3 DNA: TGTGCCAGCAGTTTGGCAGTTACCTACGAGCAGTACTTC
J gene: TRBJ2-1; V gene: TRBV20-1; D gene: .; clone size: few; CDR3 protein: CSASRGSSYNEQFF; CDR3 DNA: TGCAGTGCTAGTAGAGGTAGCTCCTACAATGAGCAGTTCTTC
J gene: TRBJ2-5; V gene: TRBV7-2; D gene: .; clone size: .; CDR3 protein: CASSLAWQFGETQYF; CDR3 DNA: TGTGCCAGCAGCTTAGCTTGGCAATTCGGAGAGACCCAGTACTTC
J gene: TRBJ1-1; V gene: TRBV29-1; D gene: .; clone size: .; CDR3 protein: CSSFLGGNTEAFF; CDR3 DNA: TGCAGCTCCTTCCTTGGGGGGAACACTGAAGCTTTCTTT
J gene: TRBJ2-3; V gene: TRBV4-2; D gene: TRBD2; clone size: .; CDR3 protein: CASSQAGTSGDTQYF; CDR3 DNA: TGTGCCAGCAGCCAAGCGGGGACTAGCGGGGATACGCAGTATTTT
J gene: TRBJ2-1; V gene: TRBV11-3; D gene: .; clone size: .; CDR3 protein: CASSPHRSDNEQFF; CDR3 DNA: TGTGCCAGCAGCCCCCACCGGAGCGACAATGAGCAGTTCTTC
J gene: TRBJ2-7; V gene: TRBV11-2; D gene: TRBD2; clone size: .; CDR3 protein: CASSLTAGGRTYEQYF; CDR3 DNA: TGTGCCAGCAGCTTAACTGCGGGCGGGAGGACTTACGAGCAGTACTTC
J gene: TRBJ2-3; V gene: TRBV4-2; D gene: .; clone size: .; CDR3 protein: CASSLPGGLFGTDTQYF; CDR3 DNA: TGTGCCAGCAGCCTTCCGGGGGGCCTTTTTGGAACAGATACGCAGTATTTT
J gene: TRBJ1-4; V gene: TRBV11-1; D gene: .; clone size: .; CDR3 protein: CASSSAGAEKLFF; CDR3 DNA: TGTGCCAGCAGCTCCGCCGGGGCCGAAAAACTGTTTTTT
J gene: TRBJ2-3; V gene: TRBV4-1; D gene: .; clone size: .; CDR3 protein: CASSQEPGVADTQYF; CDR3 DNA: TGCGCCAGCAGCCAAGAACCCGGTGTTGCAGATACGCAGTATTTT
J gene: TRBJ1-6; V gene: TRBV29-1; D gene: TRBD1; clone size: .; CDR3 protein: CSVASGQLNSPLHF; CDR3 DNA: TGCAGCGTTGCCTCGGGACAGCTAAATTCACCCCTCCACTTT
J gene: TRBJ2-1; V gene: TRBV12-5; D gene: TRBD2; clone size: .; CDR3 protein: CASGLAQRERQFF; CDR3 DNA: TGTGCTAGTGGTTTGGCCCAGCGGGAGCGGCAGTTCTTC
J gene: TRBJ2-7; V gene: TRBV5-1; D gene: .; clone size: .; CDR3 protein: CASSLIAGSGYEQYF; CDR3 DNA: TGCGCCAGCAGCTTGATTGCCGGGAGTGGCTACGAGCAGTACTTC
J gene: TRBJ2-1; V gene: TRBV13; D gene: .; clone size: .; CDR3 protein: CASSLGGGPTYNEQFF; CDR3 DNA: TGTGCCAGCAGCTTAGGGGGCGGACCTACCTACAATGAGCAGTTCTTC
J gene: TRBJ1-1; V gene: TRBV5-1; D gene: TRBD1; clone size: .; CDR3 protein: CASSLQGQGRSDEAFF; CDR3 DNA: TGCGCCAGCAGCCTTCAAGGACAGGGGAGGAGTGATGAAGCTTTCTTT
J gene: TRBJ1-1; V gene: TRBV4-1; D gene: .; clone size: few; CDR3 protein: CASSQGYEAFF; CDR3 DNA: TGCGCCAGCAGCCAAGGGTACGAAGCTTTCTTT
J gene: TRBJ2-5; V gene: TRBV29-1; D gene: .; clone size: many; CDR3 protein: CSGGKFRETQYF; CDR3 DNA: TGCAGCGGGGGGAAGTTCCGGGAGACCCAGTACTTC
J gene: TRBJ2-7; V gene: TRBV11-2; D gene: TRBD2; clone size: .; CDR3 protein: CASSLGGTSGSSSYEQYF; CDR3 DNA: TGTGCCAGCAGCCTAGGTGGGACTAGCGGTTCTAGCTCCTACGAGCAGTACTTC
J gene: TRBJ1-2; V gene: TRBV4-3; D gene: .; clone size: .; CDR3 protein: CASSQDRGTLYGYTF; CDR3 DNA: TGCGCCAGCAGCCAAGATAGGGGGACCCTCTATGGCTACACCTTC
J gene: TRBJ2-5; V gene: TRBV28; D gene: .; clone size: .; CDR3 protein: CASSGRSAETQYF; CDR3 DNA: TGTGCCAGCAGTGGCCGTTCGGCGGAGACCCAGTATTTC
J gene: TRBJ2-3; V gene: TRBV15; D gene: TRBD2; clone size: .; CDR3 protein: CATSRIRTSVPSTDTQYF; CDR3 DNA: TGTGCCACCAGCAGAATTAGGACTAGCGTACCTAGCACAGATACGCAGTATTTT
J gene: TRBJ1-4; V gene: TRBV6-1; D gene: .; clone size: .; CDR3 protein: CACHAAGIGALNEKLFF; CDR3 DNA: TGTGCCTGCCACGCCGCCGGGATAGGGGCCCTTAATGAAAAACTGTTTTTT
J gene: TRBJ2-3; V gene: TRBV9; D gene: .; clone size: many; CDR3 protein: CASSGYRGDSDTQYF; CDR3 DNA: TGTGCCAGCAGCGGATATAGGGGGGATTCAGATACGCAGTATTTT
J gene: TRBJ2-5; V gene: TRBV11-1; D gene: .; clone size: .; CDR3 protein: CASSFDWSQETQYF; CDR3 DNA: TGTGCCAGCAGCTTCGACTGGTCCCAAGAGACCCAGTACTTC
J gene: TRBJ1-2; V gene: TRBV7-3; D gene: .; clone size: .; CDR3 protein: CASSLAPAYGYTF; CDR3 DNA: TGTGCCAGCAGCTTAGCCCCGGCATATGGCTACACCTTC
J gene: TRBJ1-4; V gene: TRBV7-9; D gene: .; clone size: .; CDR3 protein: CASSLTTGEKLFF; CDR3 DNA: TGTGCCAGCAGCTTAACGACGGGTGAAAAACTGTTTTTT
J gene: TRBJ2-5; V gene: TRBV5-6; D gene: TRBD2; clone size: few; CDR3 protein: CASNPLEAGVLMETQYF; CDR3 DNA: TGTGCCAGCAACCCGTTAGAGGCGGGAGTGTTGATGGAGACCCAGTACTTC
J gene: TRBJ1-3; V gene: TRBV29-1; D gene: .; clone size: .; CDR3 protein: CSVVEQALRGNTIYF; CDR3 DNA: TGCAGCGTTGTCGAGCAGGCCCTCCGAGGAAACACCATATATTTT
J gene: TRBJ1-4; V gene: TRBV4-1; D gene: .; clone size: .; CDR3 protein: CASSQGRALNEKLFF; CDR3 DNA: TGCGCCAGCAGCCAAGGCCGGGCACTTAATGAAAAACTGTTTTTT
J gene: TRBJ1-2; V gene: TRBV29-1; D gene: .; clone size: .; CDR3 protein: CSVQGDRYGYTF; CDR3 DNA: TGCAGCGTTCAAGGGGATCGGTATGGCTACACCTTC
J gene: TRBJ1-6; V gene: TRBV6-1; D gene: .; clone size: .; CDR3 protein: CASSKRGAGSSYNSPLHF; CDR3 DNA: TGTGCCAGCAGTAAAAGGGGGGCGGGGAGCTCCTATAATTCACCCCTCCACTTT
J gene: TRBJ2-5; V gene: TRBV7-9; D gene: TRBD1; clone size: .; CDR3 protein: CASSEPGGGTQYF; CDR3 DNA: TGTGCCAGCAGCGAACCAGGGGGTGGGACCCAGTACTTC
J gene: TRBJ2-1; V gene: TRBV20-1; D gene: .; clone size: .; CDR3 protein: CSARAQGYEQFF; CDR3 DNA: TGCAGTGCTAGAGCCCAGGGTTATGAGCAGTTCTTC
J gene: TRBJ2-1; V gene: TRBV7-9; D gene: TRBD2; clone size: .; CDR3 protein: CASSPTSGGARNEQFF; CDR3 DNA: TGTGCCAGCAGCCCAACTAGCGGGGGGGCGAGGAATGAGCAGTTCTTC